The rows below give T cell receptor beta chains drawn from one sample of a study of blood T cell repertoires in COVID-19. Profiling relied on immunoSEQ multiplex PCR, and the TCRdb table lists in-frame clones only, not all of them. The sample holds tens of thousands of clones, approximately 85% seen once. Specimen: peripheral blood. These TCRs come from a woman in her sixties with COVID-19, enrolled during active disease. Both conserved end residues are part of each CDR3. D genes are given only for firm matches. Clone size is stated in some rows and not others, as once, few, many or a class when expanded.

v_gene	j_gene	d_gene	abundance	CDR3aa	CDR3nt
TRBV2	TRBJ2-3	NA	NA	CASSEAGRGGTDTQYF	TGTGCCAGCAGTGAAGCTGGCAGGGGGGGCACAGATACGCAGTATTTT
TRBV5-1	TRBJ2-5	NA	NA	CASSFNSQETQYF	TGCGCCAGCAGCTTCAATAGTCAAGAGACCCAGTACTTC
TRBV6-5	TRBJ2-7	NA	NA	CASSYSIGQHFEQYF	TGTGCCAGCAGTTACTCGATTGGACAGCACTTCGAGCAGTACTTC
TRBV5-1	TRBJ2-7	NA	NA	CASSFPREPYF	TGCGCCAGCAGCTTCCCCAGGGAACCGTACTTC
TRBV10-3	TRBJ2-7	TRBD2	NA	CAIREGLADAYEQYF	TGTGCCATCAGAGAGGGACTAGCGGACGCCTACGAGCAGTACTTC
TRBV18	TRBJ2-7	TRBD2	NA	CASSPQTSGTYEQYF	TGTGCCAGCTCACCTCAGACTAGCGGGACGTACGAGCAGTACTTC
TRBV10-3	TRBJ2-7	NA	NA	CAISDGNSYEQYF	TGTGCCATCAGTGACGGGAACTCCTACGAGCAGTACTTC
TRBV10-3	TRBJ1-6	NA	once	CAISARNSPLHF	TGTGCCATCAGTGCTAGGAATTCACCCCTCCACTTT
TRBV7-9	TRBJ1-1	NA	NA	CASSLEVYRETEAFF	TGTGCCAGCAGCTTAGAAGTCTACAGGGAAACTGAAGCTTTCTTT
TRBV28	TRBJ2-3	TRBD2	few	CASSLKLAGGPGTDTQYF	TGTGCCAGCAGTTTAAAACTAGCGGGAGGGCCGGGTACAGATACGCAGTATTTT
TRBV9	TRBJ2-3	NA	NA	CASSPGTVDYTQYF	TGTGCCAGCAGCCCCGGGACTGTTGATTATACGCAGTATTTT